This paragraph covers one T cell receptor beta chain sequence. CDR1 is SEHNR and CDR2 is FQNEAQ in the germline V gene (reference sequence). There are 19 residues in the CDR3. V shed 6 bases and J shed 2 bases, with 25 bases lying between them. Arm-PCR of CDR3 regions with iRepertoire HTBI primers generated TCR beta libraries. A single record per CDR3 protein comes from TCRdb applying MiXCR to the multiplex PCR reads. In the table there are 360,000 or so distinct CDR3 sequences, roughly 25% of which are singletons. Time point here: persistent/refractory GD, antithyroid drugs over 5 years with positive TRAb. PBMCs were the source of the RNA used for TCR sequencing. The sample originates from a study of regulatory T cells in long-lasting Graves disease. Across the study: Over 5 years of antithyroid drugs plus positive TSH receptor antibodies defined persistent Graves' disease.

The source of this sequence is a woman aged 40 to 49 with Graves disease. J is TRBJ2-2 and V is TRBV7-9, with TRBD2 as a possible D gene (6 bases). The sequencing here drew on peripheral blood mononuclear cells (PBMCs), taken when the disease was refractory, from a patient treated with antithyroid drugs. CDR3 sequence: CASRHATLAIEKNTGELFF. CDR3 DNA: TGTGCCAGCAGACACGCCACCCTAGCGATCGAAAAAAACACCGGGGAGCTGTTTTTT.